These T cell receptor beta chains were read from a single sample in a study of T cells in Graves' hyperthyroidism and ophthalmopathy. A single record per CDR3 protein comes from TCRdb applying MiXCR to the multiplex PCR reads. Altogether about 700,000 distinct CDR3 sequences are present, 12% to 15% being singletons, with the ten largest covering around 9.6%. Material for sequencing was blood. All receptors derive from a woman between 18 and 30 years old with Graves' hyperthyroidism. CDR3s include the opening cysteine and the closing phenylalanine or tryptophan.

V: TRBV5-6
CDR3: CASSLAAGRGQETQYF

V: TRBV7-2
CDR3: CASSAMDGKRETQYF

V: TRBV3-1
CDR3: CASSQVGTGGNTIYF

V: TRBV20-1
CDR3: CSAPGTSGLGTDTQYF

V: TRBV29-1
CDR3: CSVAGGGPNSWTGELFF

V: TRBV12-3/TRBV12-4
CDR3: CASSRSGGTDTQYF

V: TRBV7-9
CDR3: CASSTTNEQFF

V: TRBV9
CDR3: CASSPPSGTASEAFF

V: TRBV7-3
CDR3: CASSSHPQGRGPPQYF

V: TRBV12-3/TRBV12-4
CDR3: CASSFGSELAQYF

V: TRBV28
CDR3: CASSGTAAFSYEQYF

V: TRBV4-1
CDR3: CASSFEQGAGELFF

V: TRBV20-1
CDR3: CSARDDRGETQYF

V: TRBV20-1
CDR3: CSARMKAKNIQYF

V: TRBV7-9
CDR3: CATETGTDTQYF

V: TRBV12-3/TRBV12-4
CDR3: CASSRRFSAGGPPKNSPLHF

V: TRBV11-1
CDR3: CASSFSGSSYNEQFF

V: TRBV15
CDR3: CATSSRRGSLNNEQFF

V: TRBV5-6
CDR3: CASSLLHRPGYTF

V: TRBV29-1
CDR3: CSATGTGRGYEQYF

V: TRBV12-5
CDR3: CASGWDPNTGELFF

V: TRBV6-5
CDR3: CASSYGGASGDEQFF

V: TRBV12-3/TRBV12-4
CDR3: CASSFPEAGEAFF

V: TRBV14
CDR3: CASSKLRSTDTQYF

V: TRBV18
CDR3: CASSPPGTTNEQFF

V: TRBV6-1
CDR3: CASKGEVGYTF

V: TRBV7-9
CDR3: CASSPYYSYEQYF

V: TRBV30
CDR3: CAWRRSGSSYEQYF

V: TRBV4-2
CDR3: CASSGRWREAGRSSYEQYF

V: TRBV5-1
CDR3: CASSLQSLQGYNEQFF

V: TRBV29-1
CDR3: CSVAGLAGDGEQYF

V: TRBV5-6
CDR3: CASSHGTETYEQYF